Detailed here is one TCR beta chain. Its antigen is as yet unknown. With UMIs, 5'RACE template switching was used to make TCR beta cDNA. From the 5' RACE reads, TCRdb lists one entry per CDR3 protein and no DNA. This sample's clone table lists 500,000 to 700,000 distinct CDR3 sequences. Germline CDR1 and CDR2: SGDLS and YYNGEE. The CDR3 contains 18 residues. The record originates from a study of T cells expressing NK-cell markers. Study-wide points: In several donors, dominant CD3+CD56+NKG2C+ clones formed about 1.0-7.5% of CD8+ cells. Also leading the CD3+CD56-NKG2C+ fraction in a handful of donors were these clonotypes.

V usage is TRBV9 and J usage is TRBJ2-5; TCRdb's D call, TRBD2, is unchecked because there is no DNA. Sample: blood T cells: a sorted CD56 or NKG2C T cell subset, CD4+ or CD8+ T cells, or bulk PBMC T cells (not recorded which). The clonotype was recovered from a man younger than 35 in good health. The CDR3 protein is CASSVGPGLAGGSETQYF.